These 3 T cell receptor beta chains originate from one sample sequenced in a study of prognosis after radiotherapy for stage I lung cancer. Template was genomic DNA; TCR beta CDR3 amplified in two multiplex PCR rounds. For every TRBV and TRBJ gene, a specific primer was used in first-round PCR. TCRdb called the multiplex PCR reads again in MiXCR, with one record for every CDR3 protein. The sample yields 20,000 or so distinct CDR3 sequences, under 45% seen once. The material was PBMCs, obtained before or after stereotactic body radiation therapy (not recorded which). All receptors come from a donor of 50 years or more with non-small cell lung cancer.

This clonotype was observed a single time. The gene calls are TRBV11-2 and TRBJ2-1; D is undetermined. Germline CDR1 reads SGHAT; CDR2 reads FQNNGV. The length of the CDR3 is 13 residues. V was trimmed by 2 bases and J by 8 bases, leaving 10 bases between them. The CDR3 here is CASSLFQPHEQFF. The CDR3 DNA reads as TGTGCCAGCAGCTTATTCCAGCCCCATGAGCAGTTCTTC.

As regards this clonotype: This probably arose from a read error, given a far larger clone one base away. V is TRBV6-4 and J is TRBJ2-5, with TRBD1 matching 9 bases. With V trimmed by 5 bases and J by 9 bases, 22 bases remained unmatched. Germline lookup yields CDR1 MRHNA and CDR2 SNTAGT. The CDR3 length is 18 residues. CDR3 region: CASSFSLPVQGARSPQYF. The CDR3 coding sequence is TGTGCCAGCAGTTTCTCCTTACCGGTACAGGGGGCGCGAAGTCCCCAGTACTTC.

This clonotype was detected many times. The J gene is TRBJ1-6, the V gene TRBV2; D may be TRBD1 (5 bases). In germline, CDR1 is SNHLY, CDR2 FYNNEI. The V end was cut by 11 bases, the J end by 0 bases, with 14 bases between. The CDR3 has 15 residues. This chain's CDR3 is CASQGLSSYNSPLHF. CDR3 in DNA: TGTGCCTCCCAGGGTCTGAGCTCCTATAATTCACCCCTCCACTTT.